The 26 T cell receptor beta chains below come from one sample, sequenced in a study of cytomegalovirus exposure and HLA in healthy donors (dated by TCRdb to the late 2010s). The library came from the immunoSEQ multiplex PCR assay. Imported from immuneACCESS, the table was reduced by TCRdb to in-frame sequences with V and J called. These copies leave out some clones; in studies compared against another copy, an unresolved V gene accounts for under half, and the cause of the remainder is not known. The sample records about 250,000 clones, about 90% of which are singletons. About 12% of the sample comes from the top ten. Sequencing was carried out using PBMCs. Receptors originate from a man in his late teens or twenties in good health and CMV-seropositive.

This clone came up a few times. The chain uses TRBV19 and TRBJ2-5, with D perhaps matching TRBD2 (6 bases). The CDR3 is 15 amino acids. Germline lookup yields CDR1 LNHDA and CDR2 SQIVND (reference sequence). V was shortened by 4 bases and J by 5 bases, with 17 bases between the two germline ends. CDR3 in amino acids: CASSTTRDWWETQYF. The CDR3 nucleotides are TGTGCCAGTAGTACCACCCGGGACTGGTGGGAGACCCAGTACTTC.

The chain combines TRBV30 with TRBJ1-2; no reliable D call. The CDR3 extends over 11 amino acids. V shed 3 bases and J shed 7 bases, with 9 bases lying between them. Germline-derived CDR1 and CDR2 are GTSNPN and SVGIG (reference sequence). The CDR3 nucleotides are TGTGCCTGGAGGACAAACCGTGGCTACACCTTC. Its translation is CAWRTNRGYTF.

The chain employs TRBV27 and TRBJ1-4, with D uncertain. This CDR3 has 15 residues. V was trimmed by 3 bases and J by 0 bases, leaving 8 bases between them. Per the germline V gene, CDR1 is MNHEY and CDR2 is SMNVEV (reference sequence). In DNA, the CDR3 is TGTGCCAGCAGTTTGAGGGCGGCAACTAATGAAAAACTGTTTTTT. It codes for CASSLRAATNEKLFF.

The chain is built from TRBV4-3 and TRBJ1-1; D unclear. In germline, CDR1 is LGHNA, CDR2 YSLEER. Deletions cut 0 bases from V and 3 bases from J, with 11 bases between. The CDR3 has 15 residues. The CDR3 protein is CASSQDPGAHTEAFF. The CDR3 DNA sequence: TGCGCCAGCAGCCAAGATCCAGGAGCTCACACTGAAGCTTTCTTT.

The V gene is TRBV6-1, the J gene TRBJ2-7, with TRBD1 as a possible D gene (6 bases). The CDR3 loop spans 15 amino acids. Trimming cost V 1 base and J 3 bases, with 13 bases left between them. The V gene's germline CDR1 is MNHNS and CDR2 SASEGT. The CDR3 sequence: CASSEEDSRNYEQYF. In DNA, the CDR3 is TGTGCCAGCAGTGAAGAGGACAGTCGTAACTACGAGCAGTACTTC.

CDR3 in DNA: TGTGCCAGCAGTTTTAATCCGATTTCCTACAATGAGCAGTTCTTC. Encoded protein: CASSFNPISYNEQFF. This chain links TRBV27 with TRBJ2-1, with unresolved D. The CDR3 consists of 15 residues. CDR1 and CDR2 (germline): MNHEY, SMNVEV (reference sequence). V shed 3 bases and J shed 1 base, with 10 bases lying between them.

V is TRBV4-3 and J is TRBJ1-2, with D unresolved. CDR1 LGHNA and CDR2 YSLEER come from the germline V gene. The germline V and J ends were trimmed by 2 bases and 3 bases, with 10 bases remaining between them. The CDR3 loop spans 14 amino acids. Here the CDR3 reads CASSQSRRDYGYTF. CDR3 DNA: TGCGCCAGCAGCCAATCCCGCCGGGACTATGGCTACACCTTC.

As regards this clone: This sample includes further DNA sequences coding for the same CDR3. The chain couples TRBV2 to TRBJ1-5; the D gene is possibly TRBD1 (6 bases). V lost 6 bases to trimming and J lost 3 bases, with 12 bases between them. Germline assignment: CDR1 SNHLY and CDR2 FYNNEI. CDR3 length: 14 amino acids. The DNA of the CDR3 is TGTGCCAGCAGCTCGGACAGAAACAATCAGCCCCAGCATTTT. Translation gives CASSSDRNNQPQHF.

Judged by abundance, this clone is medium-sized. V usage is TRBV2 and J usage is TRBJ2-7, with 7 bases fitting TRBD1. The junction had 7 bases not matched to a gene; V was cut back by 6 bases and J by 5 bases. CDR3 length: 13 residues. Germline CDR1 reads SNHLY; CDR2 reads FYNNEI. The CDR3 reads CASRRQGLDEQYF. Here the CDR3 DNA reads TGTGCCAGCAGAAGACAGGGTCTCGACGAGCAGTACTTC. Complete variable domain (other parts from reference TRBV2 and TRBJ2-7): EPEVTQTPSHQVTQMGQEVILRCVPISNHLYFYWYRQILGQKVEFLVSFYNNEISEKSEIFDDQFSVERPDGSNFTLKIRSTKLEDSAMYFCASRRQGLDEQYFGPGTRLTVT.

The genes are TRBV5-1 and TRBJ2-7; D gene ambiguous. Per germline, CDR1 SGHRS and CDR2 YFSETQ. The CDR3 covers 13 residues. V lost 4 bases and J 0 bases, leaving 8 bases between the germline ends. CDR3 bases: TGCGCCAGCAGCGAAGAGCCCTCCTACGAGCAGTACTTC. Translated: CASSEEPSYEQYF.

This clone has more than one count but fewer than ten. CDR3 protein: CASSSEGLVQPQHF. CDR3 nucleotide sequence: TGTGCCAGCTCCTCCGAGGGATTAGTTCAGCCCCAGCATTTT. The chain is built from TRBV18 and TRBJ1-5; D not resolved. The CDR3 extends over 14 amino acids. V was clipped by 6 bases and J by 6 bases, with 15 bases between them. Looked up from germline, CDR1 is KGHSH and CDR2 is LQKENI.

This chain uses TRBV29-1 with TRBJ2-5; D is perhaps TRBD1 (6 bases). Trimming stripped 5 bases from V and 2 bases from J, with 15 bases between. The germline gives CDR1 SQVTM, CDR2 ANQGSEA. The CDR3 sequence is 14 residues long. CDR3 in DNA: TGCAGCGTTTTTCCGGGACACCCTCAAGAGACCCAGTACTTC. It translates to CSVFPGHPQETQYF. Looking up the rest from reference TRBV29-1 and TRBJ2-5 gives the full variable domain: SAVISQKPSRDICQRGTSLTIQCQVDSQVTMMFWYRQQPGQSLTLIATANQGSEATYESGFVIDKFPISRPNLTFSTLTVSNMSPEDSSIYLCSVFPGHPQETQYFGPGTRLLVL.

The genes are TRBV6-1 and TRBJ1-3, with TRBD1 as a possible D gene (6 bases). The CDR3 has 13 residues. In germline, CDR1 is MNHNS, CDR2 SASEGT. V lost 5 bases and J lost 6, with 11 bases in between. DNA of the CDR3: TGTGCCAGCAGTTCCACAGGGCAAAACACCATATATTTT. Its translation: CASSSTGQNTIYF.

The chain has TRBV5-1 and TRBJ1-4; D remains unclear. The CDR3 consists of 13 residues. Germline V gene sequence: CDR1 SGHRS, CDR2 YFSETQ. The V gene lost 4 bases and the J gene lost 5 bases, with 9 bases spanning the gap. CDR3 bases: TGCGCCAGCAGCACAAGCCGCAATGAAAAACTGTTTTTT. It encodes CASSTSRNEKLFF.

The rearrangement links TRBV4-1 to TRBJ2-5; the match to TRBD1 covers 10 bases. CDR1 MGHRA and CDR2 YSYEKL come from the germline V gene. The CDR3 consists of 16 residues. The trim removed 4 bases at V and 4 bases at J, leaving 9 bases unmatched. This CDR3 is CASSLRDRGWGETQYF. The CDR3 nucleotides read TGCGCCAGCAGCCTCCGGGACAGGGGATGGGGAGAGACCCAGTACTTC.

J is TRBJ1-2 and V is TRBV28; D is unresolved. This CDR3 spans 13 amino acids. The V gene lost 2 bases and the J gene lost 5 bases, with 9 bases spanning the gap. Germline V gene lookup returns CDR1 MDHEN and CDR2 SYDVKM. In DNA, the CDR3 is TGTGCCAGCAGTTTACAGCTGAGATATGGCTACACCTTC. It is translated as CASSLQLRYGYTF.

V and J are TRBV7-8 and TRBJ1-5; TRBD1 matches at 7 bases. This CDR3 spans 14 amino acids. Per germline, CDR1 SGHVS and CDR2 FQNEAQ. V shed 6 bases, J shed 6 bases, and the junction held 8 bases outside the gene matches. The CDR3 DNA reads TGTGCCAGCAGTCCCGGGACAGCACGTCAGCCCCAGCATTTT. As protein: CASSPGTARQPQHF.

This rearrangement joins TRBV6-5 to TRBJ1-2; a weak D match, TRBD1 (5 bases). The CDR3 length is 12 residues. V was pared by 5 bases and J by 4 bases, with 8 bases between. Germline V gene data show CDR1 as MNHEY and CDR2 as SVGAGI. The CDR3 reads CASSTGLYGYTF. The CDR3 DNA follows: TGTGCCAGCAGTACGGGGCTCTATGGCTACACCTTC.

The chain has TRBV6-4 and TRBJ1-2, with 11 bases identical to TRBD1. There are 15 residues in the CDR3. Germline CDR1 reads MRHNA; CDR2 reads SNTAGT. With V trimmed by 6 bases and J by 3 bases, 6 bases remained unmatched. The chain's CDR3 is CASSLGTGGHYGYTF. The CDR3 DNA reads as TGTGCCAGCAGCCTCGGGACAGGGGGTCACTATGGCTACACCTTC.

At least ten counts were recorded for this clone. The sample contains more than one DNA sequence encoding this CDR3. This sequence joins TRBV5-1 and TRBJ2-7; D gene unclear. The ends were cut back, 0 bases at V and 2 bases at J, with 12 bases in the middle. This CDR3 has 15 residues. The germline V gene has CDR1 SGHRS and CDR2 YFSETQ. The CDR3 DNA is TGCGCCAGCAGCTTGGATTGGACCCGGACCTACGAGCAGTACTTC. Protein sequence: CASSLDWTRTYEQYF.

The chain combines TRBV6-1 with TRBJ1-1; possible D gene TRBD1, 5 bases. The CDR3 contains 18 residues. Germline V gene sequence: CDR1 MNHNS, CDR2 SASEGT. V lost 3 bases and J 0 bases, leaving 20 bases between the germline ends. The CDR3 loop reads CASSDGALRVIVNTEAFF. CDR3 DNA sequence: TGTGCCAGCAGTGATGGGGCCCTCCGAGTAATTGTGAACACTGAAGCTTTCTTT.

The chain recombines TRBV30 with TRBJ2-1; D call uncertain. CDR3 size: 13 residues. With 5 bases removed from V and 0 bases from J, the gap between germline ends came to 8 bases. Germline V gene data show CDR1 as GTSNPN and CDR2 as SVGIG (reference sequence). The CDR3: CAWAKYSYNEQFF. CDR3 DNA: TGTGCCTGGGCTAAATACTCCTACAATGAGCAGTTCTTC.

V is TRBV18 and J is TRBJ2-7; 12 nucleotides agree with TRBD2. Germline V gene sequence: CDR1 KGHSH, CDR2 LQKENI. This CDR3 has 17 amino acids. Germline trimming cut 4 bases from V and 1 base from J; bases unmatched to any gene: 8. The CDR3 DNA follows: TGTGCCAGCTCACTTAGACTAGCGGGAGCCCTATCCTACGAGCAGTACTTC. Translating it yields CASSLRLAGALSYEQYF.

This rearrangement joins TRBV28 to TRBJ2-7, with unresolved D. In germline, CDR1 is MDHEN, CDR2 SYDVKM. V lost 2 bases to trimming and J lost 1 base, with 12 bases between them. The CDR3 runs to 15 residues. The CDR3 loop reads CASSLPLVSSYEQYF. Written as DNA, the CDR3 is TGTGCCAGCAGTTTACCCCTCGTATCTTCCTACGAGCAGTACTTC.

The rearrangement joins TRBV5-5 to TRBJ1-2; no clear D gene. The CDR3 length is 12 residues. Trimming removed 0 bases from V and 4 bases from J, with 4 bases in between. Germline V gene lookup returns CDR1 SGHKS and CDR2 YYEKEE (reference sequence). CDR3: CASSLDRYGYTF. In DNA, the CDR3 is TGTGCCAGCAGCTTGGATCGCTATGGCTACACCTTC.

In this sample, this clone turned up a few times. This chain connects TRBV7-9 to TRBJ2-3; TRBD1 aligns across 7 bases. The CDR3 runs to 16 residues. Germline-derived CDR1 and CDR2 are SEHNR and FQNEAQ (reference sequence). The V gene end was trimmed by 1 base and the J gene end by 4 bases; junction bases not matched to a gene: 8. The DNA for the CDR3 is TGTGCCAGCAGCTTAGGACAGGGTATTATGGCAGATACGCAGTATTTT. Translating it yields CASSLGQGIMADTQYF.